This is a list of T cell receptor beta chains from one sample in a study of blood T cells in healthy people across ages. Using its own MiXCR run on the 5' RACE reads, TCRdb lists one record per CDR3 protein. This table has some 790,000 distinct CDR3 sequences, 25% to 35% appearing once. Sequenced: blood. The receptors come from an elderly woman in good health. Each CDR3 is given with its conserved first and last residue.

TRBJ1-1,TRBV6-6,CASSYPQDGTEAFF
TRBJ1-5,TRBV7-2,CASSKDRGNQPQHF
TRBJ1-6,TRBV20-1,CSAIAGQAYNSPLHF
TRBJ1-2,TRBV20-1,CSAFTIGQGRPGNCGYTF
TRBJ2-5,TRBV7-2,CASSLVAGGETQYF
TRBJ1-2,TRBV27,CASSLHHRGTTYYGYTF
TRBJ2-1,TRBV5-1,CASGRDNDNEQFF
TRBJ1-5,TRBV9,CASSAEVNQPQHF
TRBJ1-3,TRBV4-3,CASSSQIGNTIYF
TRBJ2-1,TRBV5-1,CASSLGSLAGGNNEQFF
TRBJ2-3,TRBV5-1,CASTEQRGSTDTQYF
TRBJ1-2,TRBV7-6,CASRRATTGTEGYTF
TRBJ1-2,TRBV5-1,CASSFRGSSRGYTF
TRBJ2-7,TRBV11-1,CASSLSTGPTTYEQYF
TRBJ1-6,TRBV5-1,CASSLVDRQSSYNSPLHF
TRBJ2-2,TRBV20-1,CSATLSGGTGELFF
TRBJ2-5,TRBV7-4,CASSCLGGAWKETQYF
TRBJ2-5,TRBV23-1,CASRRLTYEGQETQYF
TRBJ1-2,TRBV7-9,CASSLTETGTSYGYTF
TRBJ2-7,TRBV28,CASSAPPGQGNYEQYF
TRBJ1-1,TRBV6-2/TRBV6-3,CASRPGGVTEAFF
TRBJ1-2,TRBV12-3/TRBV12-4,CASRSTVAVGGYTF
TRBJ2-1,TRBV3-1,CASSQGRTVSYNEQFF
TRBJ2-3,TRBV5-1,CAGNEGSGGITDTQYF
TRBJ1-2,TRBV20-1,CSARDGSWDRGGYTF
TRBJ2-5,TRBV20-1,CSARVSNTFKETQYF
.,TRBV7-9,CASSPGRAAVYEQYF
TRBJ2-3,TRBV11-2,CASSLRGPGSDTQYF
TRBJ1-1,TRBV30,CALERMNTEAFF
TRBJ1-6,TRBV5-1,CASSHPTGTELKSPLHF
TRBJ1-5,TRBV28,CASGRRSSNQPQHF
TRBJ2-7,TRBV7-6,CASSVSGGSLYEQYF
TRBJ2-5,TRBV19,CASSISVTQETQYF
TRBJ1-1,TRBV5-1,CASSFPTEAFF
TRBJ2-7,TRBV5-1,CASSLAPGQGAYEQYF
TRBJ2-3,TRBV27,CASSLWGKTDTQYF
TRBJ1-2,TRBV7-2,CASRIVTGAGYTF
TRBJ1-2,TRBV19,CASSAGLGYTF
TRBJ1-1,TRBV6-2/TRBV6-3,CASSTKTGGNTEAFF
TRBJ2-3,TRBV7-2,CASSPRSGGAGTDTQYF
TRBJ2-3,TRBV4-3,CASGQTTAGTGPIYTDTQYF
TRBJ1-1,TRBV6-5,CASRRLTTVNTEAFF
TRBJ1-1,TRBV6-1,CASSEKGRNTEAFF
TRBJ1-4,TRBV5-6,CASSDGGTNEKLFF
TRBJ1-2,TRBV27,CASSFNKGGGYTF
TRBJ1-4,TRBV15,CATSSPGLGLEKLFF
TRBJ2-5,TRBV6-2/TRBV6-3,CASSFRDLLLETQYF
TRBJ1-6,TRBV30,CAWNEDSNSPLHF
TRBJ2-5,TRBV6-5,CASSYSPRLAGTGGTQYF
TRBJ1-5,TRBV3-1,CASSPGFGFQPQHF
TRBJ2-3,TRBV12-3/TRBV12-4,CTSRRPSTDTQYF
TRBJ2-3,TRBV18,CASSPVAGSKTDTQYF
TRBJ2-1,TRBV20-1,CSARDGTSGGNEQFF
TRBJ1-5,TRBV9,CASSVGPTGQSNQPQHF